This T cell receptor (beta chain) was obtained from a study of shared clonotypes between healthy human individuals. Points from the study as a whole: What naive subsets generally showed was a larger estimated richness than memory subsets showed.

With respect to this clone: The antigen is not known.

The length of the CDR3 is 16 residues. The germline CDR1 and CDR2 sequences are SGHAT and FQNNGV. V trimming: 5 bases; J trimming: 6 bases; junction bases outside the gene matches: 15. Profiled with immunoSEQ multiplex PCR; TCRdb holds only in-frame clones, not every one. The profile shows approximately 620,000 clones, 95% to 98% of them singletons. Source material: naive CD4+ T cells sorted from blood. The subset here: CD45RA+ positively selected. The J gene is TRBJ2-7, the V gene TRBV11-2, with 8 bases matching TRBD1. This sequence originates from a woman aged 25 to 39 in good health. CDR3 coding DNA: TGTGCCAGCAGCGGGGGGACCCGGACAGGGCGTCGCGAGCAGTACTTC. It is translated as CASSGGTRTGRREQYF.